These 9 T cell receptor beta chains share one sample of origin, sequenced in a study of response to subunit inactivated influenza vaccine. TCRdb fed the RT-PCR reads into MiXCR, producing one record per CDR3 protein. The data show hundreds of thousands of distinct CDR3 sequences, less than 20% seen once. The sequencing used PBMCs from blood, collected 5 days after vaccination. These receptors came from a man aged 45-60 years who received an inactivated influenza vaccine.

This clonotype has more than one count but fewer than ten. This chain connects TRBV12-3 or TRBV12-4 to TRBJ1-1, with 10 bases lining up with TRBD1. The ends lost 6 bases at V and 3 bases at J; junction bases unmatched: 4. This CDR3 region has 14 residues. CDR3 DNA sequence: TGTGCCAGCAGACTGGGACAGGGGTACACTGAAGCTTTCTTT. Translating gives CASRLGQGYTEAFF.

This clonotype was recorded a few times. The chain combines TRBV6-5 with TRBJ1-1; D is unclear. The CDR3 loop spans 14 amino acids. Germline V gene data show CDR1 as MNHEY and CDR2 as SVGAGI. The V gene lost 0 bases and the J gene lost 1 base, with 6 bases spanning the gap. The CDR3 reads CASSYSPGNTEAFF. As DNA, the CDR3 is TGTGCCAGCAGTTACTCCCCGGGGAACACTGAAGCTTTCTTT.

The chain is built from TRBV15 and TRBJ2-7; no reliable D call. V lost 3 bases to trimming and J lost 3 bases, with 27 bases between them. Germline V gene sequence: CDR1 LNHNV, CDR2 YYDKDF (reference sequence). The CDR3 has 19 amino acids. CDR3 region: CATSSQGNREGLSYYEQYF. The CDR3 nucleotides are TGTGCCACCAGCAGCCAAGGAAATCGTGAAGGTCTGTCGTACTACGAGCAGTACTTC. The full variable domain, completed using reference TRBV15 and TRBJ2-7, is DAMVIQNPRYQVTQFGKPVTLSCSQTLNHNVMYWYQQKSSQAPKLLFHYYDKDFNNEADTPDNFQSRRPNTSFCFLDIRSPGLGDTAMYLCATSSQGNREGLSYYEQYFGPGTRLTVT.

The V and J genes are TRBV5-5 and TRBJ2-7; D perhaps matches TRBD1 (6 bases). Germline lookup yields CDR1 SGHKS and CDR2 YYEKEE (reference sequence). V shed 0 bases and J shed 7 bases, with 14 bases lying between them. The CDR3 sequence is 14 residues long. The DNA of the CDR3 is TGTGCCAGCAGCTTGGCGACAGGTTATAGAGAGCAGTACTTC. It yields the protein CASSLATGYREQYF. The variable domain in full, with the rest retrieved from reference TRBV5-5 and TRBJ2-7, is DAGVTQSPTHLIKTRGQQVTLRCSPISGHKSVSWYQQVLGQGPQFIFQYYEKEERGRGNFPDRFSARQFPNYSSELNVNALLLGDSALYLCASSLATGYREQYFGPGTRLTVT.

V and J are TRBV5-1 and TRBJ2-5; tentative D call: TRBD2 (5 bases). Trimming removed 10 bases at V and 1 base at J, with 14 bases between. CDR1 SGHRS and CDR2 YFSETQ come from the germline V gene. This CDR3 has 13 residues. CDR3 protein: CAGSDGLQETQYF. The CDR3 DNA reads TGCGCCGGGAGTGACGGACTCCAAGAGACCCAGTACTTC. The variable domain in full, with the rest retrieved from reference TRBV5-1 and TRBJ2-5, is KAGVTQTPRYLIKTRGQQVTLSCSPISGHRSVSWYQQTPGQGLQFLFEYFSETQRNKGNFPGRFSGRQFSNSRSEMNVSTLELGDSALYLCAGSDGLQETQYFGPGTRLLVL.

This clonotype occurred a few times. The chain uses TRBV9 and TRBJ2-7; possibly TRBD2 for D (6 bases). Trimming took off 0 bases at V and 4 bases at J, with 14 bases between the two ends. The germline CDR1 and CDR2 sequences are SGDLS and YYNGEE. The CDR3 extends over 15 amino acids. The CDR3 region has the DNA TGTGCCAGCAGCGTAGCTGGAGGGTTCTCTTACGAGCAGTACTTC. Protein: CASSVAGGFSYEQYF.

The rearrangement joins TRBV11-2 to TRBJ1-2; 7 positions match TRBD1. Unmatched junction bases numbered 4, after V lost 5 bases and J lost 4 bases. This CDR3 is 13 amino acids long. Germline CDR1 reads SGHAT; CDR2 reads FQNNGV. In DNA form, the CDR3 reads TGTGCCAGCAGCGTGGGACAGCTCTATGGCTACACCTTC. Translating it yields CASSVGQLYGYTF.

The rearrangement joins TRBV20-1 to TRBJ2-5; the D gene is possibly TRBD2 (6 bases). The ends were cut back, 5 bases at V and 5 bases at J, with 12 bases in the middle. The CDR3 totals 12 residues. From germline, CDR1 is DFQATT and CDR2 SNEGSKA (reference sequence). The CDR3 nucleotides read TGCAGTGCTCGGAGGGGCTCCGAGACCCAGTACTTC. It encodes CSARRGSETQYF.

The V call is TRBV6-5, the J call TRBJ2-3; 13 positions match TRBD2. Unmatched junction bases numbered 0, after V lost 2 bases and J lost 1 base. The CDR3 spans 16 residues. Germline V lookup: CDR1 MNHEY, CDR2 SVGAGI. DNA of the CDR3: TGTGCCAGCAGTTACGGGACTAGCGGGGGCACAGATACGCAGTATTTT. Translation: CASSYGTSGGTDTQYF.